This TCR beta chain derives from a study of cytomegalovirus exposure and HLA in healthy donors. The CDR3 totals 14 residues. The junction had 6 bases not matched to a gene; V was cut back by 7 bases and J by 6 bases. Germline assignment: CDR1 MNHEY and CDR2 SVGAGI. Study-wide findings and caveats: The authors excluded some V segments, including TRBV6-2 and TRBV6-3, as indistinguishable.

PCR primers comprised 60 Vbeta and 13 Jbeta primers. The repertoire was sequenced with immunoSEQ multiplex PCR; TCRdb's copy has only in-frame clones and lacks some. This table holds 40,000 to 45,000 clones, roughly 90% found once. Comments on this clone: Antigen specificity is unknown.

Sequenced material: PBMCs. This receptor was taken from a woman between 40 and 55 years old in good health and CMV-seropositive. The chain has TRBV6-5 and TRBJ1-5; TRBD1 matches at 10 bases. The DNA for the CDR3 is TGTGCCAGCACCGACAGGGGGCTTACTCAGCCCCAGCATTTT. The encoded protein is CASTDRGLTQPQHF.